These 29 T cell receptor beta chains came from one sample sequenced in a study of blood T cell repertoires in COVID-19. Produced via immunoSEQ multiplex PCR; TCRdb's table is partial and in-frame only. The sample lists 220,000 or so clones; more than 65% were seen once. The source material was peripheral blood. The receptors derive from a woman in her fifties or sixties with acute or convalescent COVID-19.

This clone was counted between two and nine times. CDR3 in amino acids: CASTRQGVTSGANVLTF. The CDR3 region has the DNA TGTGCCAGCACAAGACAGGGGGTTACCTCTGGGGCCAACGTCCTGACTTTC. The genes are TRBV4-2 and TRBJ2-6; 9 nucleotides align to TRBD1. V gave up 7 bases and J gave up 0 bases; unmatched junction bases: 7. There are 17 residues in the CDR3. Germline CDR1 LGHNA, CDR2 YNFKEQ.

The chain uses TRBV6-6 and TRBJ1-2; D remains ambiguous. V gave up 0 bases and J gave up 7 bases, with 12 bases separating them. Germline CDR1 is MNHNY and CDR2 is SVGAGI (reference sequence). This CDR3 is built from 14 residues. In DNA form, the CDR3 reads TGTGCCAGCAGTTACTCGAGCGGGCAATCTGGCTACACCTTC. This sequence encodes CASSYSSGQSGYTF.

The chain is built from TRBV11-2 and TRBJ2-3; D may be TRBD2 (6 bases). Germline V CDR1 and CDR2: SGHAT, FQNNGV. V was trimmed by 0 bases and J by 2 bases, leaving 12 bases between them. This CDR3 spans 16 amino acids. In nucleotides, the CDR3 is TGTGCCAGCAGCTTAGAAGGGCGGGGAGTCACAGATACGCAGTATTTT. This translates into CASSLEGRGVTDTQYF.

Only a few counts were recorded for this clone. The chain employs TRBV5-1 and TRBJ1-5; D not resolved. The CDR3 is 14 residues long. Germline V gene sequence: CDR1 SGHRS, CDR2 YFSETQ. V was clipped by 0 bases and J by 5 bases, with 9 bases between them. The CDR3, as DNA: TGCGCCAGCAGCTTGGGCAGAGGTGATCAGCCCCAGCATTTT. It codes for CASSLGRGDQPQHF. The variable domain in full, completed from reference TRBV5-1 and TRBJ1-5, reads KAGVTQTPRYLIKTRGQQVTLSCSPISGHRSVSWYQQTPGQGLQFLFEYFSETQRNKGNFPGRFSGRQFSNSRSEMNVSTLELGDSALYLCASSLGRGDQPQHFGDGTRLSIL.

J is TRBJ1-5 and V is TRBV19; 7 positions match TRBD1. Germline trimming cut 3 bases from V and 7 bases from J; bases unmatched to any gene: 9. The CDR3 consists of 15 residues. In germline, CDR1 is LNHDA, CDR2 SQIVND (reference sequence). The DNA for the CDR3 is TGTGCCAGTAGTATCGAGACAGGGCTCAGGCAGCCCCAGCATTTT. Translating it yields CASSIETGLRQPQHF.

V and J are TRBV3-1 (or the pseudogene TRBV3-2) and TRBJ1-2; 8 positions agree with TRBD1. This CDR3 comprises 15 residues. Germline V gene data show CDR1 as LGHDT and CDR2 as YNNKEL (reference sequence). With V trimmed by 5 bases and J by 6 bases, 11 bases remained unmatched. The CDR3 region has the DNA TGTGCCAGCAGCGAAGGAGGGACAGGAATAGATGGCTACACCTTC. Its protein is CASSEGGTGIDGYTF.

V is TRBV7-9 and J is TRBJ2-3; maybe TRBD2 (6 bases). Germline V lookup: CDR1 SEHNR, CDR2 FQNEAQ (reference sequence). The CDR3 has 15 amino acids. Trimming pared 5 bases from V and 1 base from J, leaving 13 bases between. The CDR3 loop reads CASSPGTSGTDTQYF. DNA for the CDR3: TGTGCCAGCAGCCCCGGGACTTCGGGCACAGATACGCAGTATTTT.

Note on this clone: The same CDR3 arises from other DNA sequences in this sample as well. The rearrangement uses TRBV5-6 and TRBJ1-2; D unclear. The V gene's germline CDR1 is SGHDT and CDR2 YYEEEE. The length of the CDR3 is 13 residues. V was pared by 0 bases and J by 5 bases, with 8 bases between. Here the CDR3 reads CASSLAGSYGYTF. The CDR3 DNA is TGTGCCAGCAGCTTGGCAGGCAGTTATGGCTACACCTTC.

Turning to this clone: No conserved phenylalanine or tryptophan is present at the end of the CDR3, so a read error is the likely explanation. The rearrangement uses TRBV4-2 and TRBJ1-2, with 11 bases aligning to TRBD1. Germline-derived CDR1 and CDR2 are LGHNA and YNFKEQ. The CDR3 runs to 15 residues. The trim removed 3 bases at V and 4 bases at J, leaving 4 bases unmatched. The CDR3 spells CASSHGQGAAYGYTL. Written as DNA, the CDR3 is TGTGCCAGCAGCCACGGACAGGGGGCGGCCTATGGCTACACCCTC.

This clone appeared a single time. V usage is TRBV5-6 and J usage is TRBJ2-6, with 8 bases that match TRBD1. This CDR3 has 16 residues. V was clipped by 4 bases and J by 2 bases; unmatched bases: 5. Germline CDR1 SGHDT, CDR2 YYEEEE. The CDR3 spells CASSPTGVAGANVLTF. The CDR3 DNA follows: TGTGCCAGCAGCCCGACAGGGGTAGCTGGGGCCAACGTCCTGACTTTC.

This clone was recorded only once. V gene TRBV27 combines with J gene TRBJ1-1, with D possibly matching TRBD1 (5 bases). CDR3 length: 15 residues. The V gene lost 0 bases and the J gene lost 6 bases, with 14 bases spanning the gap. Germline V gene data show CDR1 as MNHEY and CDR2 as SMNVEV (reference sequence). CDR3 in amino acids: CASSLSLGHSAEAFF. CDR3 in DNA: TGTGCCAGCAGTTTATCCCTAGGACATTCCGCTGAAGCTTTCTTT.

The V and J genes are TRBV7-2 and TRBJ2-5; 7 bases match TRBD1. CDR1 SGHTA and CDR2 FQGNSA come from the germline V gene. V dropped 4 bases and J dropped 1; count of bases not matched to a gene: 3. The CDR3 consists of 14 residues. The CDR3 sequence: CASSSRGSQETQYF. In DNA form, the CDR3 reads TGTGCCAGCAGCTCCAGGGGGAGCCAAGAGACCCAGTACTTC.

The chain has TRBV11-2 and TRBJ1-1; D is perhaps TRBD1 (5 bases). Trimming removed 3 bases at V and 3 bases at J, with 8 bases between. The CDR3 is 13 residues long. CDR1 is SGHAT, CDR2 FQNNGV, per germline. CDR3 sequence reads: CASSFRVDTEAFF. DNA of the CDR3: TGTGCCAGCAGCTTCAGGGTTGACACTGAAGCTTTCTTT.

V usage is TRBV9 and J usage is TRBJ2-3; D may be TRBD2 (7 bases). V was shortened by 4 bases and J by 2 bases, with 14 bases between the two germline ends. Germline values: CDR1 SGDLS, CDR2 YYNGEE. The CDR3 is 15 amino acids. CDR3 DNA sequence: TGTGCCAGCAGCAAGGGGGGGTCAGACACAGATACGCAGTATTTT. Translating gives CASSKGGSDTDTQYF.

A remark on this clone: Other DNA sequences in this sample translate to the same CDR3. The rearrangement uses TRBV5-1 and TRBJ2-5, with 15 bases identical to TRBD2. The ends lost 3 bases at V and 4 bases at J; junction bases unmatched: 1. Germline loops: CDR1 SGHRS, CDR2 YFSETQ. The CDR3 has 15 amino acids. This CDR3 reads CASSSGLAGGETQYF. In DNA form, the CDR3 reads TGCGCCAGCAGCTCGGGACTAGCGGGGGGAGAGACCCAGTACTTC. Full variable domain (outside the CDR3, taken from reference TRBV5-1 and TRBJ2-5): KAGVTQTPRYLIKTRGQQVTLSCSPISGHRSVSWYQQTPGQGLQFLFEYFSETQRNKGNFPGRFSGRQFSNSRSEMNVSTLELGDSALYLCASSSGLAGGETQYFGPGTRLLVL.

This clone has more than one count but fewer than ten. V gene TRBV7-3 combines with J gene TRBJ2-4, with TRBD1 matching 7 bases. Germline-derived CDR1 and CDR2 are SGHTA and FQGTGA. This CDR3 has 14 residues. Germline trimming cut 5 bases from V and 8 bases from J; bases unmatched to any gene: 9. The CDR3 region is CASSPTGSPDIQYF. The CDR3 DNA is TGTGCCAGCAGCCCGACAGGGTCGCCCGACATTCAGTACTTC.

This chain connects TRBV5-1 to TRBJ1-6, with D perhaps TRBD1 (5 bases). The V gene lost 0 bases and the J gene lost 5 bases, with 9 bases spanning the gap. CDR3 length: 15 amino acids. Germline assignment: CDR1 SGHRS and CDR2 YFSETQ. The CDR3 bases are TGCGCCAGCAGCTTGGGACAGATCAATAATTCACCCCTCCACTTT. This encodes CASSLGQINNSPLHF.

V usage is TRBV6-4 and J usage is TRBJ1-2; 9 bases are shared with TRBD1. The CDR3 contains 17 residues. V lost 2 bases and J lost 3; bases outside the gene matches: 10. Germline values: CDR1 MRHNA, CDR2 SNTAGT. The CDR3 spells CASSDTGQGRVYYGYTF. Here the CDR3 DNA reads TGTGCCAGCAGTGACACAGGACAGGGGAGGGTTTACTATGGCTACACCTTC.

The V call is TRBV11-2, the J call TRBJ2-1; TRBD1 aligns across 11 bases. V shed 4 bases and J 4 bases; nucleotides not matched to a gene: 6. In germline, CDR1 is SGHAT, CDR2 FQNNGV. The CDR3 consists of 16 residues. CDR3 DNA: TGTGCCAGCAGCTCTACGGACAGGGGGCTTTACAATGAGCAGTTCTTC. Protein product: CASSSTDRGLYNEQFF.

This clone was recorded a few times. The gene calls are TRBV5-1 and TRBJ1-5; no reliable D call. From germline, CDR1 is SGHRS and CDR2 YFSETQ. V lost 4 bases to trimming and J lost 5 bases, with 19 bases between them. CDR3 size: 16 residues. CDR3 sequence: CASSPLPGNVDQPQHF. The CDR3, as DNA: TGCGCCAGCAGCCCCCTTCCGGGGAATGTAGATCAGCCCCAGCATTTT.

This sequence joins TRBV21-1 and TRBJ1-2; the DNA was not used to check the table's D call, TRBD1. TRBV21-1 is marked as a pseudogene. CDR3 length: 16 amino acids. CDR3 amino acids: CASSKGTVNQLYGYTF. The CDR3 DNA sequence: TGTGCCAGCAGCAAAGGGACAGTGAACCAGTTATATGGCTACACCTTC.

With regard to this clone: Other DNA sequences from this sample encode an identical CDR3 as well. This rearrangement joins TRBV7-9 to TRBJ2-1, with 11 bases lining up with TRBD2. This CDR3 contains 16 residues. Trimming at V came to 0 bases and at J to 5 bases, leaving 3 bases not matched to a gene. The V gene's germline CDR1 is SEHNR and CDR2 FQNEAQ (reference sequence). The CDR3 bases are TGTGCCAGCAGCTTAGCGTTAGCGGGGGGGGACAATGAGCAGTTCTTC. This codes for CASSLALAGGDNEQFF.

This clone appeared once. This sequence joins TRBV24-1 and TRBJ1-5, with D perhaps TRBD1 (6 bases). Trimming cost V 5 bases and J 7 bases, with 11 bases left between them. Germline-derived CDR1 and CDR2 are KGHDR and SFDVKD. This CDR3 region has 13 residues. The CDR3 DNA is TGTGCCACCAGTGCTGGGGGCGGACAGCCCCAGCATTTT. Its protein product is CATSAGGGQPQHF.

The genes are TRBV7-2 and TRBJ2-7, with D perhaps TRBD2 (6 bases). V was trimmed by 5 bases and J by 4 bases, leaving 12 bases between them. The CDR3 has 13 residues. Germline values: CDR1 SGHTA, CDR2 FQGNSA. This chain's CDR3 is CASSPRLGYEQYF. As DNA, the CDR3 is TGTGCCAGCAGCCCGAGACTAGGTTACGAGCAGTACTTC.

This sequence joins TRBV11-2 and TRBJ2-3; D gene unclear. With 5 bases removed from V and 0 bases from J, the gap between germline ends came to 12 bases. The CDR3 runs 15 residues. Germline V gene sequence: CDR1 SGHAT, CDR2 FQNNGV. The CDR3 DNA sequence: TGTGCCAGCAGCCTACTTGAGACTAGCACAGATACGCAGTATTTT. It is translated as CASSLLETSTDTQYF.

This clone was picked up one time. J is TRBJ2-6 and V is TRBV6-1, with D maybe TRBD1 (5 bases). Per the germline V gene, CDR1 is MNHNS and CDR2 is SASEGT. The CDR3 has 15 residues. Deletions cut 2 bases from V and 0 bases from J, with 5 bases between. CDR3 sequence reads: CASSEQGSGANVLTF. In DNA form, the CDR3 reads TGTGCCAGCAGTGAACAGGGCTCTGGGGCCAACGTCCTGACTTTC.

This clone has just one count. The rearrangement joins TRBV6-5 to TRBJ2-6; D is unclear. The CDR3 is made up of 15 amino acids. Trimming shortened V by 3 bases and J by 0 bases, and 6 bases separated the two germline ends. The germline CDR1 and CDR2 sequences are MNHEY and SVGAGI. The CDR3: CASSYDNSGANVLTF. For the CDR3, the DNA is TGTGCCAGCAGTTATGACAACTCTGGGGCCAACGTCCTGACTTTC.

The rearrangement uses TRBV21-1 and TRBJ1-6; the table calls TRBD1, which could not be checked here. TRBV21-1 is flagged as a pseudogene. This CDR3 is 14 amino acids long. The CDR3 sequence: CASSKFWTDSPLHF. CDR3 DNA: TGTGCCAGCAGCAAATTCTGGACAGATTCACCCCTCCACTTT.

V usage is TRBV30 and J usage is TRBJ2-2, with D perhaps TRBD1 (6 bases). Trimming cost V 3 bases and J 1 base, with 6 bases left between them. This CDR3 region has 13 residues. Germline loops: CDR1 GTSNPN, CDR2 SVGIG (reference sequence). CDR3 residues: CAWRQGNTGELFF. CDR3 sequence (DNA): TGTGCCTGGAGACAGGGGAACACCGGGGAGCTGTTTTTT.